The present T cell receptor beta chain was sequenced within a study of T cell responses to AZD1222 COVID-19 vaccine. The germline V and J ends were trimmed by 0 bases and 5 bases, with 4 bases remaining between them. The germline CDR1 and CDR2 sequences are SEHNR and FQNEAQ (reference sequence). The length of the CDR3 is 12 residues. TCRdb's copy holds only in-frame clones and misses some; the assay was immunoSEQ multiplex PCR. The sample has 90,000 to 120,000 clones, about nine tenths seen once. The sequencing here drew on peripheral blood, taken on day 0 of AZD1222 vaccination. This sequence was found in an adult in good health. The chain is built from TRBV7-9 and TRBJ2-5, with D unclear. CDR3 nucleotides: TGTGCCAGCAGCTTAGCGCCTGAGACCCAGTACTTC. This translates into CASSLAPETQYF.